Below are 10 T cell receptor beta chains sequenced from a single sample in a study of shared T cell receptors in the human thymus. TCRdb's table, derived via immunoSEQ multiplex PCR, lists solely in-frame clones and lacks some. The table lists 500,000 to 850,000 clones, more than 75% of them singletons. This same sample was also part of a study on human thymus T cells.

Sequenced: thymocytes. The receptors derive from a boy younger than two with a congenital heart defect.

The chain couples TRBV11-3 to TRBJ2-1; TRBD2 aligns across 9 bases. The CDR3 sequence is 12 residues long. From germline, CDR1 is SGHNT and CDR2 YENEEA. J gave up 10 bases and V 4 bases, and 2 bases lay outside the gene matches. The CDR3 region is CASSSTSGEQFF. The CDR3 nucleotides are TGTGCCAGCAGCTCAACTAGCGGGGAGCAGTTCTTC.

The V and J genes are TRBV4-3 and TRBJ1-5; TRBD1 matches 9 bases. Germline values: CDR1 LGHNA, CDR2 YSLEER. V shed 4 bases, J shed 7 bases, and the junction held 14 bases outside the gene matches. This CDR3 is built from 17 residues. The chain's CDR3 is CASSRDRGYPTSQPQHF. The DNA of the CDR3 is TGCGCCAGCAGCCGAGACAGGGGGTACCCAACGAGCCAGCCCCAGCATTTT.

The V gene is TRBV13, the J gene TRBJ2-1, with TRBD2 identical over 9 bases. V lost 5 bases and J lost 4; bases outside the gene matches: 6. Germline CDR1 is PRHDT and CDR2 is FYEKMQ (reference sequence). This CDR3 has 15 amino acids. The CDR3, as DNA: TGTGCCAGCAGCAATAGCGGGGGAGCATACAATGAGCAGTTCTTC. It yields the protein CASSNSGGAYNEQFF.

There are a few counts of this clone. CDR3 DNA sequence: TGCGCCAGCAGCCAAGCCCCGAGCGGCTCCTCCTACGAGCAGTACTTC. It specifies CASSQAPSGSSYEQYF. V gene TRBV4-3 combines with J gene TRBJ2-7; possibly TRBD2 for D (5 bases). The germline CDR1 and CDR2 sequences are LGHNA and YSLEER. CDR3 length: 16 amino acids. Trimming removed 1 base at V and 0 bases at J, with 13 bases between.

As DNA, the CDR3 is TGTGCCAGCAGTTACTCCCCGACAGTTAATGAAAAACTGTTTTTT. Translated: CASSYSPTVNEKLFF. The chain combines TRBV6-5 with TRBJ1-4; the D gene is possibly TRBD1 (5 bases). Germline CDR1 is MNHEY and CDR2 is SVGAGI. The CDR3 extends over 15 amino acids. The V end lost 0 bases, the J end lost 4 bases, and 9 bases lay between the germline ends.

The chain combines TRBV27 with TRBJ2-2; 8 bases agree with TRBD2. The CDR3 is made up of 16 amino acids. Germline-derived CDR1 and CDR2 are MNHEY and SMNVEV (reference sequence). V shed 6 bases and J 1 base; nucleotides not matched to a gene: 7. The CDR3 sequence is CASSTTSEGNTGELFF. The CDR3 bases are TGTGCCAGCAGCACGACTAGCGAGGGGAACACCGGGGAGCTGTTTTTT.

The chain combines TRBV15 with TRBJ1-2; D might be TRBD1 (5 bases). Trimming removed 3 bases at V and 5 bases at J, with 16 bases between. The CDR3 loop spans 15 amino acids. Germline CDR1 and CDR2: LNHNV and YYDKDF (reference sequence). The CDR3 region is CATSSHSTGPYGYTF. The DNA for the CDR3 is TGTGCCACCAGCAGCCATTCAACAGGCCCTTATGGCTACACCTTC.

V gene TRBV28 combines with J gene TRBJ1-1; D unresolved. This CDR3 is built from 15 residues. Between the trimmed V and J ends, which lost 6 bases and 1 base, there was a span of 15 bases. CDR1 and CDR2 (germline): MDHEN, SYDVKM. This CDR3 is CASRNLVLPNTEAFF. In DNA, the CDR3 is TGTGCCAGCAGAAACTTGGTTCTCCCGAACACTGAAGCTTTCTTT.

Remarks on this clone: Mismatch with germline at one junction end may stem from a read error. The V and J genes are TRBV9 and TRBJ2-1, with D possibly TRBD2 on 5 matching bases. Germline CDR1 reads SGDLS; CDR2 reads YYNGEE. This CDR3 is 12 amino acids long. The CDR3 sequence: CASSLPGDTLIF. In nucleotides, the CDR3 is TGTGCCAGCAGCCTCCCCGGGGATACGCTGATCTTC.

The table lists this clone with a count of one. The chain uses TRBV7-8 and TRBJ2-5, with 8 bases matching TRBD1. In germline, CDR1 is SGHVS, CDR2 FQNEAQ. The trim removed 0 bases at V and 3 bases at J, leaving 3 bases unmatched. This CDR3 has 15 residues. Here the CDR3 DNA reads TGTGCCAGCAGCTTAGCAGGGACAGGAGAAGAGACCCAGTACTTC. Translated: CASSLAGTGEETQYF.